Presented here are 13 T cell receptor beta chains from one specimen sequenced in a study of pediatric ulcerative colitis. This table comes from immunoSEQ multiplex PCR, and its TCRdb copy is limited to in-frame clones, with some not included. The sample yields about 35,000 clones, about 81% seen once. Rectal tissue came from one to two pinch biopsies taken at colonoscopy. Sequences were obtained from gut tissue. Source of these receptors: a boy aged 5-17 years with mild ulcerative colitis.

This clone has a single count. The chain links TRBV5-8 to TRBJ2-5; D remains unclear. Germline values: CDR1 SGHTS, CDR2 YDEGEE. CDR3 size: 15 residues. V dropped 4 bases and J dropped 2 bases, with 15 bases sitting between them. In DNA form, the CDR3 reads TGTGCCAGCAGCCCGTGGGGTGGGGTACAAGAGACCCAGTACTTC. It specifies CASSPWGGVQETQYF.

The chain has TRBV7-2 and TRBJ2-7, with TRBD2 matching over 10 bases. This CDR3 comprises 17 residues. Per the germline V gene, CDR1 is SGHTA and CDR2 is FQGNSA. The trim removed 0 bases at V and 3 bases at J, leaving 8 bases unmatched. For the CDR3, the DNA is TGTGCCAGCAGCTTAGCGGCTAGCGGGGGCTATTACTACGAGCAGTACTTC. Translated: CASSLAASGGYYYEQYF.

This clone was detected once. V usage is TRBV12-5 and J usage is TRBJ1-1; tentative D call: TRBD1 (6 bases). This CDR3 has 15 residues. In germline, CDR1 is LGHNT, CDR2 FRNRAP. V was clipped by 7 bases and J by 1 base, with 16 bases between them. CDR3 sequence (DNA): TGTGCTAGTGACCTTATGGACAGATCGAACACTGAAGCTTTCTTT. This encodes CASDLMDRSNTEAFF.

This chain joins TRBV11-2 and TRBJ2-5; 12 bases are a match to TRBD2. With V trimmed by 5 bases and J by 4 bases, 11 bases remained unmatched. Germline lookup yields CDR1 SGHAT and CDR2 FQNNGV. The CDR3 has 17 amino acids. As DNA, the CDR3 is TGTGCCAGCAGCCCCCGGACTAGCGGGGCCCGGAGAGAGACCCAGTACTTC. This gives the protein CASSPRTSGARRETQYF.

This clone came up once. This sequence joins TRBV11-2 and TRBJ2-7; 7 nucleotides align to TRBD2. V shed 5 bases and J 2 bases; nucleotides not matched to a gene: 9. The CDR3 sequence is 15 residues long. Germline CDR1 and CDR2: SGHAT and FQNNGV. This chain's CDR3 is CASSPPGGGAYEQYF. The CDR3 DNA is TGTGCCAGCAGCCCACCTGGGGGGGGTGCCTACGAGCAGTACTTC.

This clone showed up just a few times. This chain connects TRBV20-1 to TRBJ1-1, with D hard to call. Trimming cost V 3 bases and J 11 bases, with 13 bases left between them. Germline V gives CDR1 DFQATT, CDR2 SNEGSKA (reference sequence). This CDR3 comprises 11 residues. CDR3 sequence (DNA): TGCAGTGCTAGTTTCCCGCCGAGGGCTTTCTTT. Encoded protein: CSASFPPRAFF.

This clone was seen only once. The chain combines TRBV15 with TRBJ2-1; D is undetermined. Trimming pared 0 bases from V and 10 bases from J, leaving 10 bases between. Germline values: CDR1 LNHNV, CDR2 YYDKDF (reference sequence). CDR3 size: 13 residues. The CDR3 spells CATSRDGRTEQFF. In nucleotides, the CDR3 is TGTGCCACCAGCAGAGATGGACGCACCGAGCAGTTCTTC.

This clone was counted once. The CDR3 DNA reads TGCGCCAGCAGTGAGAATAGTCTTTACGAGCAGTACTTC. The encoded protein is CASSENSLYEQYF. The rearrangement uses TRBV10-2 and TRBJ2-7, with D hard to call. The CDR3 extends over 13 amino acids. V dropped 2 bases and J dropped 4 bases, with 9 bases sitting between them. The germline V gene encodes CDR1 WSHSY and CDR2 SAAADI.

The chain is built from TRBV6-5 and TRBJ1-2; 10 bases fit TRBD1. J was trimmed by 3 bases and V by 6 bases; bases with no gene match: 7. This CDR3 has 15 amino acids. Germline CDR1 reads MNHEY; CDR2 reads SVGAGI. This CDR3 is CASSSGQGRYYGYTF. For the CDR3, the DNA is TGTGCCAGCAGCTCGGGACAGGGGCGTTACTATGGCTACACCTTC.

This chain links TRBV5-1 with TRBJ2-3, with D perhaps assigned TRBD1 or TRBD2 (5 bases each). V was pared by 5 bases and J by 0 bases, with 13 bases between. Germline V gene sequence: CDR1 SGHRS, CDR2 YFSETQ. This CDR3 comprises 15 residues. CDR3 amino acids: CASRPGRPSTDTQYF. In DNA, the CDR3 is TGCGCCAGCAGACCGGGACGACCTAGCACAGATACGCAGTATTTT.

CDR3 region: CASSHPGVTGELFF. For the CDR3, the DNA is TGTGCCAGCAGCCATCCAGGGGTCACCGGGGAGCTGTTTTTT. The V and J genes are TRBV4-2 and TRBJ2-2; possible D gene TRBD1, 6 bases. V lost 3 bases and J 4 bases, leaving 9 bases between the germline ends. The CDR3 has 14 amino acids. Germline lookup yields CDR1 LGHNA and CDR2 YNFKEQ.

The CDR3 DNA is TGTGCCAGCAGTTACTCAGGGTATCCCCACACTGAAGCTTTCTTT. Its protein is CASSYSGYPHTEAFF. The chain has TRBV6-5 and TRBJ1-1; D is uncertain. The V and J ends lost 0 bases and 3 bases respectively, with 11 bases between them. CDR1 and CDR2 from the germline V gene are MNHEY and SVGAGI. The CDR3 covers 15 residues.

This clone was detected only once. The gene calls are TRBV6-5 and TRBJ2-7, with D perhaps matching TRBD1 (5 bases). This CDR3 is built from 14 residues. CDR1 and CDR2 from the germline V gene are MNHEY and SVGAGI. V was pared by 0 bases and J by 5 bases, with 11 bases between. CDR3 sequence reads: CASSYSQGRDEQYF. CDR3 nucleotides: TGTGCCAGCAGTTACTCGCAGGGAAGAGACGAGCAGTACTTC.